What follows describes a single TCR beta chain. The repertoire was sequenced with immunoSEQ multiplex PCR; TCRdb's copy has only in-frame clones and lacks some. The sample records around 40,000 clones, approximately 84% being singletons. These data are taken from a study of blood T cell repertoires in COVID-19. Study-wide context: The cDNA or gDNA used as material had been derived from T cells, B-cell-depleted T cells, or PBMCs.

Germline V gives CDR1 SGDLS, CDR2 YYNGEE. The CDR3 runs to 16 residues. V was clipped by 3 bases and J by 2 bases; unmatched bases: 5. This TCR came from a human donor in a cohort sampled during active COVID-19. The chain is built from TRBV9 and TRBJ1-1; 12 positions agree with TRBD1. The sample was peripheral blood. CDR3 DNA: TGTGCCAGCAGCGCCTTGGGACAGGGGGCTAACACTGAAGCTTTCTTT. It encodes CASSALGQGANTEAFF.